This TCR beta chain was observed in a study of radiation and T cells in renal cell carcinoma (TCRdb year 2020). For context, the study as a whole: A total of 50 or so samples underwent TCR beta sequencing, made up of 25 or so tumors and some 27 peripheral blood samples. In the approximately 49 samples combined, 4,016,671 unique CDR3 nucleotide sequences were found, encoding 2.5 million to 3 million unique CDR3 amino acid sequences. The last blood draw occurred 4 weeks after radiation, at the same time as nephrectomy.

Note on this clone: No antigen is known for it. Within one base of it there is no much larger clone, and no base qualities were kept.

The immunoSEQ kit was used, according to the manufacturer's recommendations, to generate TCR beta libraries from genomic DNA. To prepare libraries, a first multiplex PCR with proprietary primers was run, followed by a second PCR that added unique barcodes, and a bead cleanup was done after each round. A positive control reaction and a negative control reaction, both provided in the kit, were run with every batch of samples. The final libraries were assessed on an Agilent 4200 TapeStation D1000 ScreenTape, pooled by volume, and quantified by qPCR. An Illumina NextSeq500 fitted with a MidOutput 150-cycle cartridge performed the sequencing, running 156 Read1 cycles and 15 Index1 cycles with the kit's custom primers. The pooled library was loaded at 0.75 to 1 pM with an approximately 20% PhiX control spike-in. As for the authors' bioinformatics: The vendor-processed data were analyzed in R, and a clonotype was defined as all T cells that share the same CDR3 nucleotide sequence. For clone abundance analyses, frequencies were normalized to the 10,000 most abundant clones in each sample. Public T cell clones, which averaged fewer than five per sample, were excluded before analysis. Tumor-enriched clonotypes and baseline blood-enriched clonotypes were defined as those with an abundance difference of at least 32-fold between compartments. A beta-binomial differential abundance model was used to identify clonotypes that expanded or contracted between blood time points. The Baroni-Urbani and Buser coefficient was used to measure tumor-blood repertoire similarity, and groups were compared with two-tailed Wilcoxon tests in R. TCRdb re-hosts the immuneACCESS table, in-frame sequences only. Its copies lack some clones; in the studies checked, an unresolved V gene accounts for under half of them, and the cause for the rest is not known. That table furnishes V, J and clone size, whereas the DNA furnished D and trimming. The sample includes roughly 86,000 clones, with 85% observed a single time. The top ten clones comprise 9.4% of the sample.

The sample's time point label, decoded: blood 4 weeks post-SBRT, at nephrectomy. Taken with the paper, the label for treatment or condition translates to: 15 Gy SBRT to primary tumor, nephrectomy 4 weeks later. Samples were obtained from a clinical trial, in which 15 Gy stereotactic body radiation therapy was delivered to primary renal cell carcinomas and nephrectomy was performed 4 weeks later. To follow tumor-enriched clonotypes, serial peripheral blood was collected from radiation-treated patients at baseline and at 2 weeks and 4 weeks after SBRT. Every patient had renal cell carcinoma of clear cell pathology. The QIAamp DNA Blood Mini Kit (Qiagen) was used to prepare genomic DNA for TCR sequencing. The analyses included just those samples that passed every quality control check. CDR1 SNHLY and CDR2 FYNNEI were looked up in the germline V gene. The CDR3, from cysteine to phenylalanine, totals 15 residues. Only the CDR3 DNA is retained, 45 bases long and in frame from the first base. Trimming removed 0 bases from V and 3 bases from J; the gene matches leave 3 bases unexplained.

Results the study describes overall, beyond this receptor: Effects of radiation dose or scheduling on the TCR repertoire could not be addressed with the single-armed trial design. Blood repertoire dynamics were not followed beyond 4 weeks after treatment. Because no pretreatment tumor biopsies were available, whether clonotypes were present in the tumor at baseline could not be determined. An increase in top tumor clonotypes in blood was observed from baseline to 2 weeks post-radiation, followed by contraction by 4 weeks, which was taken to suggest transient expansion of tumor-resident clones.

The material sequenced was blood, taken from a patient whose treatment included radiotherapy and nephrectomy. The sequence derives from a middle-aged man with renal cell carcinoma. Recombination linked TRBV2 to TRBJ1-2; a stretch of 8 junction bases matches TRBD1. In nucleotides, the sequence is TGTGCCAGCAGTGAAGCTAACAGGGGGGACTATGGCTACACCTTC. Its translation reads: CASSEANRGDYGYTF.